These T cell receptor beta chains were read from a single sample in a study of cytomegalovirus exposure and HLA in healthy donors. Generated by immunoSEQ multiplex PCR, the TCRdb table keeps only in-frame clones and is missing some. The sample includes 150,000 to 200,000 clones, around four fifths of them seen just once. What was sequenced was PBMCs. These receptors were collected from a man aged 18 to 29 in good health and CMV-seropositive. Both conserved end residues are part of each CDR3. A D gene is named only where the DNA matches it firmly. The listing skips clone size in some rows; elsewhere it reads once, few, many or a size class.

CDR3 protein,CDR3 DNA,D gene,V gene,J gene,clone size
CASSQSTGDYYEQYF,TGCGCCAGCAGCCAATCGACAGGGGACTACTACGAGCAGTACTTC,NA,TRBV4-1,TRBJ2-7,NA
CASSFTQNQPQHF,TGTGCCAGCAGCTTCACTCAAAATCAGCCCCAGCATTTT,NA,TRBV7-8,TRBJ1-5,few
CASSLSSNSFTGELFF,TGTGCCAGCAGCTTATCGTCTAATAGTTTCACCGGGGAGCTGTTTTTT,NA,TRBV7-3,TRBJ2-2,NA
CASRALAGGSYNEQFF,TGTGCCAGCAGGGCCCTAGCGGGAGGGTCCTACAATGAGCAGTTCTTC,TRBD2,TRBV28,TRBJ2-1,NA
CASSSQGRGGYTF,TGTGCCAGCAGCTCACAGGGACGAGGTGGCTACACCTTC,NA,TRBV13,TRBJ1-2,NA
CASSIPQGAAKNIQYF,TGTGCCAGTAGTATCCCACAGGGTGCGGCCAAAAACATTCAGTACTTC,NA,TRBV19,TRBJ2-4,NA
CASSLGGGELFF,TGTGCCAGCAGTCTCGGGGGCGGGGAGCTGTTTTTT,NA,TRBV6-5,TRBJ2-2,NA
CASSPRSPGTPYSNQPQHF,TGTGCCAGCAGTCCACGGTCGCCCGGGACTCCTTATAGCAATCAGCCCCAGCATTTT,NA,TRBV27,TRBJ1-5,NA
CASSPTGGGQPQHF,TGTGCCAGCAGCCCAACGGGGGGAGGACAGCCCCAGCATTTT,NA,TRBV4-2,TRBJ1-5,NA
CASSLPGQGNYGYTF,TGTGCCAGTAGTCTCCCAGGACAGGGGAACTATGGCTACACCTTC,TRBD1,TRBV19,TRBJ1-2,once
CASSQEGQEQFF,TGCGCCAGCAGCCAAGAGGGGCAGGAGCAGTTCTTC,NA,TRBV4-3,TRBJ2-1,NA
CASSFTSIPGNTIYF,TGTGCCAGCAGCTTTACTAGTATTCCCGGAAACACCATATATTTT,NA,TRBV5-6,TRBJ1-3,NA
CASSEELLYEQYF,TGTGCCAGCAGTGAAGAACTCCTTTACGAGCAGTACTTC,NA,TRBV6-1,TRBJ2-7,NA
CASSLDGDKNYEQYF,TGTGCCAGCAGCTTAGATGGGGACAAGAACTACGAGCAGTACTTC,NA,TRBV11-2,TRBJ2-7,NA
CASCPWGGTEAFF,TGCGCCAGCTGCCCTTGGGGGGGCACAGAAGCTTTCTTT,NA,TRBV5-1,TRBJ1-1,few
CASSEVNRVDEQYF,TGTGCCAGCAGTGAAGTAAACAGGGTCGACGAGCAGTACTTC,NA,TRBV6-1,TRBJ2-7,NA
CASSLASVANTGELFF,TGTGCCAGCAGCTTAGCGTCCGTCGCGAACACCGGGGAGCTGTTTTTT,NA,TRBV7-2,TRBJ2-2,NA
CASSQDPSGTIYNEQFF,TGTGCCAGCAGCCAAGATCCCAGCGGGACGATCTACAATGAGCAGTTCTTC,TRBD2,TRBV14,TRBJ2-1,NA
CARIDRGAFF,TGCGCCAGAATAGACAGAGGAGCTTTCTTT,NA,TRBV10-1,TRBJ1-1,few
CASSTGGGSSYNEQFF,TGTGCCAGCAGTACTGGGGGGGGAAGCTCCTACAATGAGCAGTTCTTC,TRBD2,TRBV2,TRBJ2-1,NA
CASSILPYEQYF,TGTGCCAGCAGCATACTACCTTACGAGCAGTACTTC,NA,TRBV7-2,TRBJ2-7,NA
CASSLASQGYEQYF,TGTGCCAGCAGCTTAGCGTCCCAGGGCTACGAGCAGTACTTC,NA,TRBV7-8,TRBJ2-7,once
CASSLRQGHSYEQYF,TGTGCCAGCAGCCTACGACAGGGCCACTCCTACGAGCAGTACTTC,TRBD1,TRBV7-9,TRBJ2-7,NA
CASASGRGYNEQFF,TGCGCCAGCGCCTCGGGGAGGGGGTACAATGAGCAGTTCTTC,NA,TRBV10-2,TRBJ2-1,NA
CASSPVPPRGRDYEQYF,TGTGCCAGCAGTCCCGTCCCCCCGAGGGGGAGGGACTACGAGCAGTACTTC,NA,TRBV27,TRBJ2-7,few
CASSESDSTGELFF,TGCGCCAGCAGTGAGTCAGACAGCACCGGGGAGCTGTTTTTT,NA,TRBV10-1,TRBJ2-2,many